Listed below are T cell receptor beta chains from one sample, sequenced in a study of blood T cell repertoires in COVID-19. TCRdb's table, derived via immunoSEQ multiplex PCR, lists solely in-frame clones and lacks some. This table has 250,000 or so clones, around 90% appearing once. The sequenced sample was PBMCs or T cells enriched from blood (not recorded which). The origin of the receptors is a woman aged 45-65 years who had recovered from COVID-19. CDR3s include the opening cysteine and the closing phenylalanine or tryptophan. D genes are given only for firm matches. Clone size, where shown, is once, few, many, or a class for clones that have expanded.

size,V,D,J,DNA,CDR3
NA,TRBV27,NA,TRBJ1-2,TGTGCCAGCAGCACTACCGGGGGAAACTATGGCTACACCTTC,CASSTTGGNYGYTF
NA,TRBV28,NA,TRBJ2-7,TGTGCCAGCACGGCGAGGGGACAAAACTACGAGCAGTACTTC,CASTARGQNYEQYF
few,TRBV7-9,TRBD1,TRBJ1-4,TGTGCCAGCAGCCGGGACAGGGGTGATGAAAAACTGTTTTTT,CASSRDRGDEKLFF
once,TRBV6-1,TRBD1,TRBJ1-5,TGTGCCAGCAGTGACCCGGACAGGGGGCTTAATCAGCCCCAGCATTTT,CASSDPDRGLNQPQHF
NA,TRBV5-5,NA,TRBJ1-2,TGTGCCAGCAGCTTGGACTCTCCGGATGGCTACACCTTC,CASSLDSPDGYTF
few,TRBV29-1,NA,TRBJ1-1,TGCAGCGTAACGACAGGAGTGAACACTGAAGCTTTCTTT,CSVTTGVNTEAFF
NA,TRBV6-5,NA,TRBJ1-3,TGTGCCAGCAGTCCCGGAGGTCTGGGAAACACCATATATTTT,CASSPGGLGNTIYF
NA,TRBV27,NA,TRBJ1-2,TGTGCCAGCAGTCCAAGGGACAACAAATACTATGGCTACACCTTC,CASSPRDNKYYGYTF
NA,TRBV19,TRBD2,TRBJ2-1,TGTGCCAGTAGTCCCGGACTAGCGGGTGGGAGCTCCTACAATGAGCAGTTCTTC,CASSPGLAGGSSYNEQFF
NA,TRBV28,TRBD1,TRBJ2-4,TGTGCCAGCAGTTTCCGACAGGGGCTAGCCAAAAACATTCAGTACTTC,CASSFRQGLAKNIQYF
NA,TRBV18,NA,TRBJ2-5,TGTGCCAGCTCACCACTGGCGGGCTACCAAGAGACCCAGTACTTC,CASSPLAGYQETQYF
NA,TRBV14,NA,TRBJ1-5,TGTGCCAGCAGCCAACACTGGGCCCGAAGCAATCAGCCCCAGCATTTT,CASSQHWARSNQPQHF
NA,TRBV7-3,NA,TRBJ2-1,TGTGCCAGCAGCTTACAGTCAGGGTTCGATGAGCAGTTCTTC,CASSLQSGFDEQFF
NA,TRBV5-4,TRBD2,TRBJ2-1,TGTGCCAGCAGTCTAGATCAACTACTAGCGGCCTCCTACAATGAGCAGTTCTTC,CASSLDQLLAASYNEQFF
NA,TRBV3-1/TRBV3-2,TRBD2,TRBJ2-3,TGTGCCAGCAGCCACCGGCCGGGACTAGCGGCAGATACGCAGTATTTT,CASSHRPGLAADTQYF
NA,TRBV7-2,TRBD2,TRBJ2-7,TGTGCCAGCAGCTCCCAAGGGGAGGGGTCCGAGCAGTACTTC,CASSSQGEGSEQYF
NA,TRBV5-6,TRBD1,TRBJ2-5,TGTGCCAGCAGCTTTGGACAGGGTTGGCAAGAGACCCAGTACTTC,CASSFGQGWQETQYF
few,TRBV7-2,NA,TRBJ1-6,TGTGCCAGCAGCTTAGGGGCATTTGGACAGTTCTCCTATAATTCACCCCTCCACTTT,CASSLGAFGQFSYNSPLHF
NA,TRBV9,TRBD1,TRBJ2-7,TGTGCCAGCAGCGTAGGGGGCGACAGGGGGTCCGAGCAGTACTTC,CASSVGGDRGSEQYF
few,TRBV7-2,NA,TRBJ1-2,TGTGCCAGCAGCTTAGACAGCAATAACTATGGCTACACCTTC,CASSLDSNNYGYTF
NA,TRBV12-3/TRBV12-4,TRBD1,TRBJ1-2,TGTGCCAGCAGCACCGGGACAGTGTATGGCTACACCTTC,CASSTGTVYGYTF
NA,TRBV19,NA,TRBJ1-5,TGTGCCAGTAGTATAGTTGGGAGGATTAGCGTCAGCAATCAGCCCCAGCATTTT,CASSIVGRISVSNQPQHF
NA,TRBV7-9,TRBD2,TRBJ2-7,TGTGCCAGCAGCTTCCGTAGCGGGAGAGCCTACGAGCAGTACTTC,CASSFRSGRAYEQYF
NA,TRBV3-1/TRBV3-2,TRBD1,TRBJ1-1,TGTGCCAGCAGCCACCCGACAGGGGCCACTGAAGCTTTCTTT,CASSHPTGATEAFF
NA,TRBV28,NA,TRBJ2-7,TGTGCCAGCATCTCAGGCGGGTTTGGCGGCTCTAGGTCCTACGAGCAGTACTTC,CASISGGFGGSRSYEQYF
NA,TRBV5-1,TRBD2,TRBJ2-3,TGCGCCAGCAGCTCTCTAGCGGGAGATACGCAGTATTTT,CASSSLAGDTQYF
NA,TRBV2,TRBD2,TRBJ2-7,TGTGCCAGCAGTGAAGTTTTAGCGGGGAATTACGAGCAGTACTTC,CASSEVLAGNYEQYF
NA,TRBV30,TRBD1,TRBJ1-2,TGTGCCGGGGGGACAGGGGCGGGTGGCTACACCTTC,CAGGTGAGGYTF
NA,TRBV2,NA,TRBJ1-3,TGTGCCAGCACCAAAGGAGCCTTCGCTGGAAACACCATATATTTT,CASTKGAFAGNTIYF
few,TRBV29-1,NA,TRBJ1-1,TGCAGCGGCCAAACACAGCGCGGGGGCACTGAAGCTTTCTTT,CSGQTQRGGTEAFF
NA,TRBV10-3,TRBD2,TRBJ2-7,TGTGCCATCAGCCCGGGACTAGCGTCCTACGAGCAGTACTTC,CAISPGLASYEQYF
NA,TRBV4-2,TRBD1,TRBJ1-6,TGTGCCAGCAGCCAAGATAGCACAGGGGGTAATTCACCCCTCCACTTT,CASSQDSTGGNSPLHF
NA,TRBV18,TRBD2,TRBJ2-1,TGTGCCAGCTCGCTAGGGACTAGCGGACACAATGAGCAGTTCTTC,CASSLGTSGHNEQFF
NA,TRBV7-2,NA,TRBJ2-1,TGTGCCAGCAGCTCTGGTTACCGAGATGAGCAGTTCTTC,CASSSGYRDEQFF
NA,TRBV6-1,NA,TRBJ2-1,TGTGCCAGCAGTGAACGGGGTAACTACAATGAGCAGTTCTTC,CASSERGNYNEQFF
NA,TRBV28,NA,TRBJ1-2,TGTGCCAGCAGACTAGGACAGAACTATGGCTACACCTTC,CASRLGQNYGYTF
NA,TRBV4-1,TRBD2,TRBJ2-3,TGCGCCAGCAGCCAAAAGCCTTTCCGGACTAGCGGGAGGGGGGATACGCAGTATTTT,CASSQKPFRTSGRGDTQYF
NA,TRBV4-2,NA,TRBJ1-6,TGTGCCAGCAGCCAGGATCAGCGGTCACCCCTCCACTTT,CASSQDQRSPLHF
once,TRBV10-2,TRBD1,TRBJ1-5,TGCGCCAGCAGTGAGCCGACAGGGCCCCCTCAGCCCCAGCATTTT,CASSEPTGPPQPQHF
NA,TRBV5-8,TRBD1,TRBJ1-1,TGTGCCAGCATCCTTATGATTGGCAGGGGGACTGAAGCTTTCTTT,CASILMIGRGTEAFF